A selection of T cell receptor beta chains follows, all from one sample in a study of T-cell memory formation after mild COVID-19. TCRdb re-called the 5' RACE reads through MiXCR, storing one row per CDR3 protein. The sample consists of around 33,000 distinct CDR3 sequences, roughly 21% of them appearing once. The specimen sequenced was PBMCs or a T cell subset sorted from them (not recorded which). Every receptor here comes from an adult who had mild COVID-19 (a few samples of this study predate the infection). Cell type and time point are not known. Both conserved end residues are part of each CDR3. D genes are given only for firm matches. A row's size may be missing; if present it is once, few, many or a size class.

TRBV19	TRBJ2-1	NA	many	CALDVGRGINEQFF	TGTGCCCTCGACGTCGGAAGAGGGATCAATGAGCAGTTCTTC
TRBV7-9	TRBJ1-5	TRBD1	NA	CASSFSGQGASQPQHF	TGTGCCAGCAGCTTCTCGGGACAGGGGGCTTCTCAGCCCCAGCATTTT
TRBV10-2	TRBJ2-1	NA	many	CASGTNNEQFF	TGCGCCAGCGGAACTAACAATGAGCAGTTCTTC
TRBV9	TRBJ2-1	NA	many	CASSALGGDHNEQFF	TGTGCCAGCAGCGCTCTGGGGGGCGATCACAATGAGCAGTTCTTC
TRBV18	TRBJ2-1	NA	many	CASSPNRDPGGEQFF	TGTGCCAGCTCACCGAATCGGGACCCAGGAGGTGAGCAGTTCTTC
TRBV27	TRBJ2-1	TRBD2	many	CASSPYLAGGDNEQFF	TGTGCCAGCAGTCCCTACCTAGCGGGAGGAGACAATGAGCAGTTCTTC
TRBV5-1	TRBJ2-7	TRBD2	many	CASSGGLVEEQYF	TGCGCCAGCAGCGGGGGACTAGTTGAGGAGCAGTACTTC
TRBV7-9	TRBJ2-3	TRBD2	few	CASSLGSAGSRTDTQYF	TGTGCCAGCAGCTTAGGGTCAGCGGGGAGTCGCACAGATACGCAGTATTTT
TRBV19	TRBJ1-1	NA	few	CASSIRSDPEAFF	TGTGCCAGTAGTATAAGGTCAGATCCTGAAGCTTTCTTT
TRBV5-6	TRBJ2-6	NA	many	CASRPGRGTSGANVLTF	TGTGCCAGCAGGCCGGGAAGGGGGACCTCTGGGGCCAACGTCCTGACTTTC
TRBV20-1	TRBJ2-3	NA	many	CSARPDSQFGDTQYF	TGCAGTGCTAGACCGGACTCTCAATTTGGGGATACGCAGTATTTT
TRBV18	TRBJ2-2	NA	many	CASSPTGELFF	TGTGCCAGCTCACCAACCGGGGAGCTGTTTTTT
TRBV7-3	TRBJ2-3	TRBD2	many	CASSFQSSGGDTQYF	TGTGCCAGCAGCTTTCAGTCTAGCGGTGGAGATACGCAGTATTTT
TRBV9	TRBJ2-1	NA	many	CASRDSPRDEQFF	TGTGCCAGCAGGGACTCTCCTAGGGATGAGCAGTTCTTC
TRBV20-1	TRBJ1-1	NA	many	CSASRYRNTEAFF	TGCAGTGCTAGCAGATATCGGAACACTGAAGCTTTCTTT
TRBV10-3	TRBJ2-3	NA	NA	CASGADTQYF	TGTGCCTCGGGGGCAGATACGCAGTATTTT
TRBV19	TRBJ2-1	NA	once	CASKRGAIEQFF	TGTGCCAGTAAACGGGGGGCAATTGAGCAGTTCTTC
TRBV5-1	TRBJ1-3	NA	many	CASSLDSFGNTIYF	TGCGCCAGCAGCTTGGACAGTTTTGGAAACACCATATATTTT
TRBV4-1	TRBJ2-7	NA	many	CASSQVNGREQYF	TGCGCCAGCAGCCAAGTCAATGGCAGGGAGCAGTACTTC
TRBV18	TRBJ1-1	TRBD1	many	CASSPGTGRVEAFF	TGTGCCAGCTCACCAGGGACAGGGAGGGTGGAAGCTTTCTTT
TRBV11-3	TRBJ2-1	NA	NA	CASSLEGTRDSSSYNEQFF	TGTGCCAGCAGCTTAGAAGGCACCCGGGACTCAAGCTCCTACAATGAGCAGTTCTTC
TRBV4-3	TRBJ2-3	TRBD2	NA	CASSQVASGRTDTQYF	TGCGCCAGCAGCCAGGTCGCTAGCGGCCGCACAGATACGCAGTATTTT
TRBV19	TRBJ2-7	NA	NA	CASSIGTDYEQYF	TGTGCCAGTAGTATAGGGACAGACTACGAGCAGTACTTC
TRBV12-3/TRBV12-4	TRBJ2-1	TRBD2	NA	CASSLIAGGRNEQFF	TGTGCCAGCAGTTTAATAGCGGGGGGGCGCAATGAGCAGTTCTTC
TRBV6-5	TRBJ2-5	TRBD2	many	CASSYRRELIGETQYF	TGTGCCAGCAGTTACAGGCGGGAGTTAATCGGGGAGACCCAGTACTTC
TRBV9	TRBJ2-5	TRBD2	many	CASSVASSGSETQYF	TGTGCCAGCAGCGTAGCTAGTAGCGGGAGTGAGACCCAGTACTTC
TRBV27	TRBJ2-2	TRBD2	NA	CASSLSGRNTGELFF	TGTGCCAGCAGTTTGAGCGGGAGAAATACCGGGGAGCTGTTTTTT
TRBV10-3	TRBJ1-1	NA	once	CAISGQPNTEAFF	TGTGCCATCAGTGGGCAGCCGAACACTGAAGCTTTCTTT
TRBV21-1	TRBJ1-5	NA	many	CASSKPGQSNQPQHF	TGTGCCAGCAGCAAACCGGGACAGAGCAATCAGCCCCAGCATTTT
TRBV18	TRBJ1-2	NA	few	CASSPQHGDGYTF	TGTGCCAGCTCACCCCAGCACGGGGATGGCTACACCTTC
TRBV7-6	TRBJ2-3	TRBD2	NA	CASSRGRTDTQYF	TGTGCCAGCAGCCGCGGGAGAACAGATACGCAGTATTTT
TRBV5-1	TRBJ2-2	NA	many	CASSLDAAGELFF	TGCGCCAGCAGCTTGGATGCGGCCGGGGAGCTGTTTTTT
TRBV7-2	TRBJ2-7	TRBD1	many	CASSFPGQGTYEQYF	TGTGCCAGCAGCTTCCCGGGACAGGGAACCTACGAGCAGTACTTC
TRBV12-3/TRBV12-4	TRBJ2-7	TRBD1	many	CASSLAGTGIGEQYF	TGTGCCAGCAGTTTAGCCGGGACAGGGATCGGCGAGCAGTACTTC
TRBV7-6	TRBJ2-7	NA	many	CASSLEGGTYEQYF	TGTGCCAGCAGCTTAGAAGGCGGAACCTACGAGCAGTACTTC
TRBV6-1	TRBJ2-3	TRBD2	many	CASRGLAGTSTDTQYF	TGTGCCAGCAGAGGACTAGCGGGGACAAGCACAGATACGCAGTATTTT
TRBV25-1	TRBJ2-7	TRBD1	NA	CASNGQGKTYEQYF	TGTGCCAGCAACGGACAGGGGAAGACCTACGAGCAGTACTTC
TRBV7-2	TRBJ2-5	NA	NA	CASSYRFGSETQYF	TGTGCCAGCAGCTACCGATTTGGGTCGGAGACCCAGTACTTC
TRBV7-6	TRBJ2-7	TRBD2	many	CASSPRTSGLYEQYF	TGTGCCAGCAGCCCCAGGACTAGCGGACTTTACGAGCAGTACTTC
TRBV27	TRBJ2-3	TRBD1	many	CASRMRGLGTDTQYF	TGTGCCAGCAGGATGAGGGGGCTGGGCACAGATACGCAGTATTTT
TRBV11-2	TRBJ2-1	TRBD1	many	CASSLAMGQYNEQFF	TGTGCCAGCAGCTTAGCTATGGGACAGTACAATGAGCAGTTCTTC
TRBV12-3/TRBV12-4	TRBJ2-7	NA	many	CASSLLGTTYEQYF	TGTGCCAGCAGCCTCCTCGGGACCACCTACGAGCAGTACTTC